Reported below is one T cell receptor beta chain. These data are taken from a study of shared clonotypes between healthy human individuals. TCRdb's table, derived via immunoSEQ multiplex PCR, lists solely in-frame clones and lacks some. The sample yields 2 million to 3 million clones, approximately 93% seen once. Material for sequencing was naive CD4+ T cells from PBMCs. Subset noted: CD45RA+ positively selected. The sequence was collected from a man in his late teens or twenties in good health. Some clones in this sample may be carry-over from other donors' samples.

The DNA of the CDR3 is TGTGCCAGTAGTCTCTTCGTGGCAGATACGCAGTATTTT. Translation: CASSLFVADTQYF. The chain couples TRBV19 to TRBJ2-3; D ambiguous. The CDR3 spans 13 residues. V was clipped by 5 bases and J by 4 bases, with 10 bases between them. Germline-derived CDR1 and CDR2 are LNHDA and SQIVND (reference sequence). The variable domain in full, with the rest retrieved from reference TRBV19 and TRBJ2-3, is DGGITQSPKYLFRKEGQNVTLSCEQNLNHDAMYWYRQDPGQGLRLIYYSQIVNDFQKGDIAEGYSVSREKKESFPLTVTSAQKNPTAFYLCASSLFVADTQYFGPGTRLTVL.